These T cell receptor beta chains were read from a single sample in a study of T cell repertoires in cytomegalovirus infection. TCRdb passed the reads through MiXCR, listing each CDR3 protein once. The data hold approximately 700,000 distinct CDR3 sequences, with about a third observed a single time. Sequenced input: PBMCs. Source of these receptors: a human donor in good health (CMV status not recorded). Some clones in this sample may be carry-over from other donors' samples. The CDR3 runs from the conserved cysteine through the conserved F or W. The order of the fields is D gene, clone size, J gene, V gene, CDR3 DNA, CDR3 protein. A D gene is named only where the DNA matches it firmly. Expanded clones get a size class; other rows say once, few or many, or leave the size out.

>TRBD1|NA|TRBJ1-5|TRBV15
TGTGCCACCAGCAGAGAATCCGGGACAGATGGGGATCAGCCCCAGCATTTT
CATSRESGTDGDQPQHF
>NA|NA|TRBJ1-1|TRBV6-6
TGTGCCAGCAGTTACCAGGGTTTGCCTGAAGCTTTCTTT
CASSYQGLPEAFF
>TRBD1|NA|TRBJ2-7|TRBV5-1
TGCGCCAGCAGCGCCGGACAGGTGGCTTCCTACGAGCAGTACTTC
CASSAGQVASYEQYF
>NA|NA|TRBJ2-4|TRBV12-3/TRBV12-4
TGTGCCAGCAGTTTTCTTTATAGGGGTGCCAAAAACATTCAGTCCTTC
CASSFLYRGAKNIQSF
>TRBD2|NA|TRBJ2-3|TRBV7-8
TGTGCCAGCAGATTCGCGAGGACTAGCGGGAGTAAAACAGATACGCAGTATTTT
CASRFARTSGSKTDTQYF
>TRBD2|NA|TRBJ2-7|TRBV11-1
TGTGCCAGCAGCTTCGGGGGGGCCGGAGGCTACGAGCAGTACTTC
CASSFGGAGGYEQYF
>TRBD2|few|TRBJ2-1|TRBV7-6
TGTGCCAGCAGCTCCGCAGCGGGATTGTCCTACAATGAGCAGTTCTTC
CASSSAAGLSYNEQFF
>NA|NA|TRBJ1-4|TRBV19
TGTGCCAGTAGCCCAACGGTGGAAAAACTGTTTTTT
CASSPTVEKLFF
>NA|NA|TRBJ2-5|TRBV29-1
TGCAGCGTTGAAAAGTTATCTCAAGAGACCCAGTACTTC
CSVEKLSQETQYF
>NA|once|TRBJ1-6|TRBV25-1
TGTGCCAGTAGTGAATATTTGGGGGACGGGTCACCCCTCCACTTT
CASSEYLGDGSPLHF
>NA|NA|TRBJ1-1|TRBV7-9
TGTGCCAGCAGCTTCACAGTGGGGGCTTTCTTT
CASSFTVGAFF
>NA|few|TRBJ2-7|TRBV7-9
TGTGCCAGCAGCTTTCACGAATTCGGCGAGCAGTACTTC
CASSFHEFGEQYF
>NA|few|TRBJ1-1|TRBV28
TGTGCCAGCACGGGCAGGGGCATATCGAACACTGAAGCTTTCTTT
CASTGRGISNTEAFF
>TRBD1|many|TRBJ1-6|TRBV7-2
TGTGCCAGCAGCCCGACAGGGGTTTTGACACCCCTCCACTTT
CASSPTGVLTPLHF
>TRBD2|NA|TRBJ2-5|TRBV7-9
TGTGCCAGCAGCCTACTAGCGGGAGAGGATGAGACCCAGTACTTC
CASSLLAGEDETQYF
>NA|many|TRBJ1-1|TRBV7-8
TGTGCCAGCAGCTCACTGGCAGGCCGGAGCAGAGAGGGACGTACTGAAGCTTTCTTT
CASSSLAGRSREGRTEAFF
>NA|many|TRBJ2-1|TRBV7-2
TGTGCCAGCAGCTTAGGACCGTACGGGAACAATGAGCAGTTCTTC
CASSLGPYGNNEQFF
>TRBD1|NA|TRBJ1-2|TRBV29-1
TGCAGCGTTGACGGACAGGGGACCATCTATGGCTACACCTTC
CSVDGQGTIYGYTF
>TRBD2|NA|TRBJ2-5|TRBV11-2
TGTGCCAGCAGCTTAGGAGGGGCTAGCGGGGGAGAGACCCAGTACTTC
CASSLGGASGGETQYF
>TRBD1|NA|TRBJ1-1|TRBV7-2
TGTGCCAGCAGTTACAGGGGGAACACTGAAGCTTTATTT
CASSYRGNTEALF
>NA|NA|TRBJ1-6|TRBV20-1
TGCAGGGCGAACTCTCTAAACTCCTATAATTCACCCCTCCACTTT
CRANSLNSYNSPLHF
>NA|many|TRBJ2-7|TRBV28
TGTGCCAGCAGCTTTGGCGGCAGCTCCTACGAGCAGTACTTC
CASSFGGSSYEQYF
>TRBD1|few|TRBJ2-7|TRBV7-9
TGTGCCAGCAGCCCGACAGGGGCCAGCTCCTACGAGCAGTACTTC
CASSPTGASSYEQYF
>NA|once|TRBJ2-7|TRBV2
TGTGCCAGCAGTGAAGCGGGAGGAGGCGGGAACGAGCAGTACTTC
CASSEAGGGGNEQYF
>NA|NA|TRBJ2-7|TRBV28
TGTGCCAGCAGTTCCGGGCAGGAATTTTCCTACGAGCAGTACTTC
CASSSGQEFSYEQYF
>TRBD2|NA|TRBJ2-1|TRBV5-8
TGTGCCAGCAGCTCGGCAGGGACTAGCGGGGGGAACCTATACAATGAGCAGTTCTTC
CASSSAGTSGGNLYNEQFF